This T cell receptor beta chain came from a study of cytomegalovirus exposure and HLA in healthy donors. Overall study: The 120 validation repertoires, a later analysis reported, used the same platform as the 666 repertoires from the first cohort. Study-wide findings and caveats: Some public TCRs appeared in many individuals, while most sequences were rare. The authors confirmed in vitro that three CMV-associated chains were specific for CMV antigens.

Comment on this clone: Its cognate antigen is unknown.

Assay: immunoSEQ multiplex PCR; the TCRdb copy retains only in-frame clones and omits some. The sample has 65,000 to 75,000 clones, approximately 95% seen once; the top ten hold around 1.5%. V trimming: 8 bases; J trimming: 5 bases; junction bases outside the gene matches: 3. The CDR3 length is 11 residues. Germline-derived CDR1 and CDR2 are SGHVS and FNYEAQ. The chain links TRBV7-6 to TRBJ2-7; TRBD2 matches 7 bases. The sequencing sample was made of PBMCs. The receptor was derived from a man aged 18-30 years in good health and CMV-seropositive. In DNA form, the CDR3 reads TGTGCCAGCCGGGGGGAGAACGAGCAGTACTTC. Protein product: CASRGENEQYF.